This T cell receptor beta chain was profiled in a study of T cells after yellow fever vaccination. Universal primer sites and UMIs were introduced during 5'RACE template-switching synthesis of TCR cDNA. TCRdb reanalysed the 5' RACE reads using MiXCR and keeps one entry per CDR3 protein. The sample records a few hundred thousand distinct CDR3 sequences, under 3.5% being singletons. This clonotype appeared a few times. The antigen remains undetermined. Findings of the study overall: Among all clonotypes, a small share was observed in both CD4 and CD8 compartments.

Sequences were derived from CD4+ T cells sorted from PBMCs, sampled 10 days after the yellow fever booster vaccination. This TCR was recovered from a man aged 18 to 29 who received the YFV17D yellow fever vaccine.

The CDR3 region is CASSHSETQYF. CDR3 in DNA: TGTGCCAGCAGCCACTCGGAGACCCAGTACTTC. The chain is built from TRBV3-1 and TRBJ2-5; no clear D. Germline V gene lookup returns CDR1 LGHDT and CDR2 YNNKEL (reference sequence). V dropped 3 bases and J dropped 5 bases, with 4 bases sitting between them. This CDR3 has 11 residues.